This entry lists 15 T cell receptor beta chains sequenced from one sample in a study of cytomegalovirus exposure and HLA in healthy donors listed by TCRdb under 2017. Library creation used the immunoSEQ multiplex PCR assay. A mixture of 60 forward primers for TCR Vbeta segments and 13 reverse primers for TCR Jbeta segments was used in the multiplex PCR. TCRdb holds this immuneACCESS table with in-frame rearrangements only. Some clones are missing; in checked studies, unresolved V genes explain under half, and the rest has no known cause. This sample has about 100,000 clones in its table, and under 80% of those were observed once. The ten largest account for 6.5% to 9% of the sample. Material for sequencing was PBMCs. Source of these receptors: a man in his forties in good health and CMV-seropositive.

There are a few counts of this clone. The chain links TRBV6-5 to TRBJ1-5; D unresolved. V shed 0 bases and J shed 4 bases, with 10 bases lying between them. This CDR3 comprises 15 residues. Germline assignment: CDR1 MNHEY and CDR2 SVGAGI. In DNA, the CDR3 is TGTGCCAGCAGTTACTCGCACCGGGGTAATCAGCCCCAGCATTTT. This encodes CASSYSHRGNQPQHF.

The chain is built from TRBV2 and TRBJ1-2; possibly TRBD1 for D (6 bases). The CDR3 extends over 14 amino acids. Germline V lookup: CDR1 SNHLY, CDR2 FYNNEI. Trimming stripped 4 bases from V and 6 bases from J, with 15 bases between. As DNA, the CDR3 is TGTGCCAGCAGTGTCGGGGGGGGCCGGGATGGCTACACCTTC. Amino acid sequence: CASSVGGGRDGYTF.

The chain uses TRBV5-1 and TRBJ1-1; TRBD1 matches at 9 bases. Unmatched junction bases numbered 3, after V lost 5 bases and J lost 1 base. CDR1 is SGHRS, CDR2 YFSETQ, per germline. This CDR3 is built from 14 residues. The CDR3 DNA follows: TGCGCCAGCAGGTCGGGACAGGGGAACACTGAAGCTTTCTTT. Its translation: CASRSGQGNTEAFF.

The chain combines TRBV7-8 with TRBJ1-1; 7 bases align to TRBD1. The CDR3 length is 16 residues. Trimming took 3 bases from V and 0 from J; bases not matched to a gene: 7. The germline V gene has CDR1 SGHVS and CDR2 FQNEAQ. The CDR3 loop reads CASSLYGQALNTEAFF. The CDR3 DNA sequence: TGTGCCAGCAGCTTGTACGGACAGGCGCTGAACACTGAAGCTTTCTTT.

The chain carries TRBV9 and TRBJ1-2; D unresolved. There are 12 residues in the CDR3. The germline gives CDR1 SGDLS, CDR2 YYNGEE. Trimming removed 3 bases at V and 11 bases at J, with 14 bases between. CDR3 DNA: TGTGCCAGCAGCGCAGCAGTTCAGGATTACACCTTC. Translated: CASSAAVQDYTF.

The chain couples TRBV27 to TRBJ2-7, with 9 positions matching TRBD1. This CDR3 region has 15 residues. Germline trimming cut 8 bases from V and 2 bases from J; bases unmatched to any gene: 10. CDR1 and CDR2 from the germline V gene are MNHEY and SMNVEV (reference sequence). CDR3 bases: TGTGCCAGCGGGTCGAGGGACAGGGCGGCCTACGAGCAGTACTTC. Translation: CASGSRDRAAYEQYF.

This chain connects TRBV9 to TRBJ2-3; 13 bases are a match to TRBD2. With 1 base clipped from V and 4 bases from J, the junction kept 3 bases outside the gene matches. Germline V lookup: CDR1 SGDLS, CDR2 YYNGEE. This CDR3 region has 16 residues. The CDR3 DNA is TGTGCCAGCAGCGTAACTAGCGGGAGGGTGGCAGATACGCAGTATTTT. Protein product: CASSVTSGRVADTQYF.

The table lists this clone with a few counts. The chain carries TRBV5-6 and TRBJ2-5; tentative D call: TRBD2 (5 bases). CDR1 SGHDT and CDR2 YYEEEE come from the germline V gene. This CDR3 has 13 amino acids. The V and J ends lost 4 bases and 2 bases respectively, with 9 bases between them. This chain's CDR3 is CASSTSGQETQYF. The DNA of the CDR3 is TGTGCCAGCAGCACCAGCGGTCAAGAGACCCAGTACTTC.

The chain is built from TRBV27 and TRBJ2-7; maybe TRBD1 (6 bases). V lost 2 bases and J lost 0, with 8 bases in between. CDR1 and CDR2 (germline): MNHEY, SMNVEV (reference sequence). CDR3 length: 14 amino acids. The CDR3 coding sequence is TGTGCCAGCAGTTTAGGGGGCCTCTCCTACGAGCAGTACTTC. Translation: CASSLGGLSYEQYF.

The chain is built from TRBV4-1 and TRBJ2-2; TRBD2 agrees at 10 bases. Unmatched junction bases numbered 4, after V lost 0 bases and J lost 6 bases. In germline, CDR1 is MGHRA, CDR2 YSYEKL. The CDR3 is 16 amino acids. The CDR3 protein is CASSQETLAGSGELFF. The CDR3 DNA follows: TGCGCCAGCAGCCAAGAGACACTAGCGGGGTCCGGGGAGCTGTTTTTT.

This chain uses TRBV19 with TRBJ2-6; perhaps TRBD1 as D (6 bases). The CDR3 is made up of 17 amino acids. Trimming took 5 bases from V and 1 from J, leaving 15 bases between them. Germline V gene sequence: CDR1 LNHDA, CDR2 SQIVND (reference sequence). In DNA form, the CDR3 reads TGTGCCAGTAGTCCGACGACAGGTTCATCTGGGGCCAACGTCCTGACTTTC. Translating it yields CASSPTTGSSGANVLTF.

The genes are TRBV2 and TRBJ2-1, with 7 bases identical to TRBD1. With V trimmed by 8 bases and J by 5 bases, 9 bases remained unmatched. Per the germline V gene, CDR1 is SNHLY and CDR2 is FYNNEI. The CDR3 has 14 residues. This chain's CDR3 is CASYPGQNHNEQFF. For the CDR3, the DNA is TGTGCCAGCTATCCGGGACAGAATCACAATGAGCAGTTCTTC.

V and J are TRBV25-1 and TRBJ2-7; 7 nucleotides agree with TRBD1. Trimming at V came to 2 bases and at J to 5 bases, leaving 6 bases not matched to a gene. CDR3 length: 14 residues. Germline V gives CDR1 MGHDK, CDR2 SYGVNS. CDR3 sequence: CASSEAGTVNEQYF. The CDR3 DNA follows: TGTGCCAGCAGTGAAGCAGGGACAGTAAACGAGCAGTACTTC.

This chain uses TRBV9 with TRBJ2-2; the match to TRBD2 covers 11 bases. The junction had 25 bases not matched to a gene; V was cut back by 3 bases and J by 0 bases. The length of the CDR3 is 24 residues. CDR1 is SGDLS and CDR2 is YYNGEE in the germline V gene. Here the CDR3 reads CASSASTGTSGSPASFANTGELFF. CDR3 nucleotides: TGTGCCAGCAGCGCCTCGACAGGGACTAGCGGATCCCCTGCTAGTTTCGCGAACACCGGGGAGCTGTTTTTT.

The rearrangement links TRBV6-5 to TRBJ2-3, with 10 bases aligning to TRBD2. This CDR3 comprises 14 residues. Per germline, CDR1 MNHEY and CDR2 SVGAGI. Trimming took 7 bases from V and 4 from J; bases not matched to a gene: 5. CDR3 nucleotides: TGTGCCAGCACCTATAGCGGGAGGCCAGATACGCAGTATTTT. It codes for CASTYSGRPDTQYF.